What follows are 22 T cell receptor beta chains derived from one specimen sequenced in a study of blood T cell repertoires in COVID-19. Profiled with immunoSEQ multiplex PCR; TCRdb holds only in-frame clones, not every one. The table records 20,000 to 30,000 clones, around nine tenths of them present only once. The sample was peripheral blood. These receptors were collected from a man between 50 and 59 years old with active COVID-19.

This chain joins TRBV11-2 and TRBJ2-3; 7 positions agree with TRBD2. Trimming cost V 5 bases and J 5 bases; bases outside gene matches: 10. Looked up from germline, CDR1 is SGHAT and CDR2 is FQNNGV. This CDR3 contains 15 residues. CDR3 sequence: CASSGDGGSLDTQYF. CDR3 DNA sequence: TGTGCCAGCAGCGGAGATGGCGGGAGTTTAGATACGCAGTATTTT.

The chain employs TRBV7-9 and TRBJ1-6; D remains ambiguous. The germline gives CDR1 SEHNR, CDR2 FQNEAQ (reference sequence). This CDR3 region has 16 residues. Trimming cost V 1 base and J 0 bases, with 7 bases left between them. DNA of the CDR3: TGTGCCAGCAGCTTAGACAGCAGCTCCTATAATTCACCCCTCCACTTT. Translating it yields CASSLDSSSYNSPLHF.

The rearrangement uses TRBV19 and TRBJ1-1; tentative D call: TRBD1 (5 bases). V was trimmed by 3 bases and J by 4 bases, leaving 9 bases between them. Per germline, CDR1 LNHDA and CDR2 SQIVND (reference sequence). The CDR3 has 13 amino acids. CDR3: CASSIRQGTEAFF. Here the CDR3 DNA reads TGTGCCAGTAGTATCAGGCAGGGCACTGAAGCTTTCTTT.

This chain uses TRBV7-9 with TRBJ2-1; D is perhaps TRBD1 (8 bases). Trimming removed 4 bases from V and 6 bases from J, with 16 bases in between. The CDR3 spans 15 residues. Looked up from germline, CDR1 is SEHNR and CDR2 is FQNEAQ (reference sequence). As DNA, the CDR3 is TGTGCCAGCAGCTCGAGACAGGGGAGGGCCAATGAGCAGTTCTTC. Amino acid sequence: CASSSRQGRANEQFF.

In its sample, this clone was seen once. The V call is TRBV11-2, the J call TRBJ1-5; weak D call: TRBD1 (5 bases). The CDR3 is 14 residues long. V was trimmed by 6 bases and J by 7 bases, leaving 16 bases between them. Per germline, CDR1 SGHAT and CDR2 FQNNGV. The CDR3 DNA reads as TGTGCCAGCAGTTTTCAGGGTTTAGGGCAGCCCCAGCATTTT. This translates into CASSFQGLGQPQHF.

The CDR3 reads CASSLRGGRTDGYTF. The CDR3 region has the DNA TGTGCCAGCAGCTTAAGGGGAGGTAGGACGGATGGCTACACCTTC. V gene TRBV7-8 combines with J gene TRBJ1-2, with D tentatively TRBD1 (5 bases). From germline, CDR1 is SGHVS and CDR2 FQNEAQ. This CDR3 region has 15 residues. V gave up 2 bases and J gave up 6 bases, with 16 bases separating them.

CDR3 amino acids: CASSPTSGRAYEQFF. Written as DNA, the CDR3 is TGTGCCAGCAGCCCCACTAGCGGGAGGGCCTATGAGCAGTTCTTC. The gene calls are TRBV11-2 and TRBJ2-1; 13 nucleotides agree with TRBD2. This CDR3 is built from 15 residues. CDR1 is SGHAT, CDR2 FQNNGV, per germline. Trimming took 5 bases from V and 8 from J; bases not matched to a gene: 6.

The chain employs TRBV6-2 or TRBV6-3 and TRBJ1-2; D uncertain. This CDR3 is 13 amino acids long. V was clipped by 3 bases and J by 4 bases, with 9 bases between them. The germline gives CDR1 MNHEY, CDR2 SVGEGT. DNA of the CDR3: TGTGCCAGCAGTTATGGGCAGAGCTATGGCTACACCTTC. Translation: CASSYGQSYGYTF.

V gene TRBV6-2 or TRBV6-3 combines with J gene TRBJ2-6; D may be TRBD1 (5 bases). The CDR3 is made up of 18 amino acids. Germline V gene sequence: CDR1 MNHEY, CDR2 SVGEGT. The ends were cut back, 3 bases at V and 3 bases at J, with 18 bases in the middle. The CDR3: CASSYEAGLIFGANVLTF. CDR3 sequence (DNA): TGTGCCAGCAGTTATGAGGCAGGGTTAATCTTTGGGGCCAACGTCCTGACTTTC.

V gene TRBV19 combines with J gene TRBJ2-3, with D maybe TRBD1 (5 bases). The V and J ends lost 3 bases and 0 bases respectively, with 13 bases between them. CDR3 size: 16 residues. The V gene's germline CDR1 is LNHDA and CDR2 SQIVND (reference sequence). The CDR3 is CASSITQGGSTDTQYF. The CDR3 nucleotides read TGTGCCAGTAGTATCACCCAGGGTGGAAGCACAGATACGCAGTATTTT.

This clone was seen a few times. The rearrangement links TRBV5-1 to TRBJ2-2, with TRBD1 as a possible D gene (6 bases). The V end was cut by 4 bases, the J end by 1 base, with 14 bases between. CDR3 length: 16 residues. Germline V gene sequence: CDR1 SGHRS, CDR2 YFSETQ. The CDR3 protein is CASSRQQGRNTGELFF. In nucleotides, the CDR3 is TGCGCCAGCAGCAGACAACAGGGTCGGAACACCGGGGAGCTGTTTTTT. The full variable domain, in which reference TRBV5-1 and TRBJ2-2 provide the parts outside the CDR3, is KAGVTQTPRYLIKTRGQQVTLSCSPISGHRSVSWYQQTPGQGLQFLFEYFSETQRNKGNFPGRFSGRQFSNSRSEMNVSTLELGDSALYLCASSRQQGRNTGELFFGEGSRLTVL.

The V and J genes are TRBV5-6 and TRBJ2-5; 12 bases are shared with TRBD1. The CDR3 runs 17 residues. Trimming cost V 4 bases and J 2 bases; bases outside gene matches: 9. Germline V gives CDR1 SGHDT, CDR2 YYEEEE. The CDR3 protein is CASSGPGTGGRQETQYF. CDR3 sequence (DNA): TGTGCCAGCAGCGGCCCCGGGACAGGGGGCCGTCAAGAGACCCAGTACTTC. The whole variable domain, filled in from reference TRBV5-6 and TRBJ2-5, reads DAGVTQSPTHLIKTRGQQVTLRCSPKSGHDTVSWYQQALGQGPQFIFQYYEEEERQRGNFPDRFSGHQFPNYSSELNVNALLLGDSALYLCASSGPGTGGRQETQYFGPGTRLLVL.

The V call is TRBV19, the J call TRBJ2-3; D perhaps matches TRBD2 (6 bases). This CDR3 is built from 15 residues. CDR1 and CDR2 (germline): LNHDA, SQIVND (reference sequence). The V end was cut by 0 bases, the J end by 8 bases, with 15 bases between. CDR3 residues: CASSIESSLGGTQYF. CDR3 DNA: TGTGCCAGTAGTATAGAATCCAGCTTGGGGGGTACGCAGTATTTT.

CDR3 coding DNA: TGTGCCAGCAGCCCGACAGTATCCAATGAGCAGTTCTTC. Protein: CASSPTVSNEQFF. The chain couples TRBV3-1 (or the pseudogene TRBV3-2) to TRBJ2-1; D might be TRBD1 (5 bases). V was pared by 4 bases and J by 6 bases, with 10 bases between. Germline CDR1 LGHDT, CDR2 YNNKEL (reference sequence). The length of the CDR3 is 13 residues.

The gene calls are TRBV18 and TRBJ1-1; D is unclear. V was shortened by 3 bases and J by 3 bases, with 8 bases between the two germline ends. The CDR3 spans 13 residues. Germline CDR1 KGHSH, CDR2 LQKENI. The CDR3: CASSPGQDTEAFF. Written as DNA, the CDR3 is TGTGCCAGCTCACCGGGCCAGGACACTGAAGCTTTCTTT.

This clone appeared once. J is TRBJ2-5 and V is TRBV10-3; 7 bases fit TRBD1. The CDR3 sequence is 13 residues long. CDR1 is ENHRY and CDR2 is SYGVKD in the germline V gene. J was trimmed by 2 bases and V by 6 bases; bases with no gene match: 3. The CDR3 DNA reads as TGTGCCATCAGCGGACAGGCTCAAGAGACCCAGTACTTC. It codes for CAISGQAQETQYF.

This clone was counted between two and nine times. The V call is TRBV29-1, the J call TRBJ2-3; possibly TRBD2 for D (7 bases). Germline assignment: CDR1 SQVTM and CDR2 ANQGSEA. V lost 5 bases, J lost 1 base, and 19 bases lay in between. The CDR3 covers 16 residues. This CDR3 reads CSVNLGGGVGTDTQYF. The CDR3 DNA sequence: TGCAGCGTTAATCTAGGCGGGGGCGTAGGCACAGATACGCAGTATTTT.

The J gene is TRBJ1-2, the V gene TRBV5-1, with D perhaps TRBD1 (5 bases). Germline CDR1 is SGHRS and CDR2 is YFSETQ. The CDR3 length is 14 residues. V shed 3 bases and J shed 4 bases, with 13 bases lying between them. CDR3 nucleotides: TGCGCCAGCAGCTGGGGGGGTAGCGGCTATGGCTACACCTTC. It encodes CASSWGGSGYGYTF.

The chain carries TRBV12-1 and TRBJ2-1; the D call TRBD2 from the table was never checked on the DNA. TRBV12-1 is shown as a pseudogene. The CDR3 extends over 18 amino acids. CDR3 protein: CASSFTCPGVLVGNEQFF. CDR3 bases: TGTGCCAGCAGCTTTACTTGCCCGGGAGTTCTAGTGGGAAATGAGCAGTTCTTC.

The rearrangement uses TRBV7-2 and TRBJ1-2; 12 bases line up with TRBD1. With V trimmed by 5 bases and J by 2 bases, 3 bases remained unmatched. The CDR3 contains 15 residues. The germline V gene encodes CDR1 SGHTA and CDR2 FQGNSA. CDR3 residues: CASSPGQGANYGYTF. The CDR3 DNA is TGTGCCAGCAGCCCGGGACAGGGGGCCAACTATGGCTACACCTTC.

V usage is TRBV5-4 and J usage is TRBJ1-2; 9 bases agree with TRBD1. The CDR3 has 15 residues. J was trimmed by 4 bases and V by 4 bases; bases with no gene match: 8. Germline CDR1 reads SGHNT; CDR2 reads YYREEE (reference sequence). CDR3 region: CASSTGTGFGYGYTF. CDR3 bases: TGTGCCAGCAGCACCGGGACAGGGTTTGGCTATGGCTACACCTTC.

A single count supports this clone. V is TRBV11-3 and J is TRBJ2-1; 8 bases are a match to TRBD2. The junction had 8 bases not matched to a gene; V was cut back by 1 base and J by 9 bases. The CDR3 consists of 15 residues. From germline, CDR1 is SGHNT and CDR2 YENEEA. The CDR3 coding sequence is TGTGCCAGCAGCTTAGTCTCCGGGAGCGGGGGTGAGCAGTTCTTC. It encodes CASSLVSGSGGEQFF.